The 18 T cell receptor beta chains below were found in one sample sequenced in a study of blood T cell repertoires in COVID-19. The protocol was immunoSEQ multiplex PCR, while the TCRdb copy is restricted to in-frame clones and leaves out a portion. The table lists about 120,000 clones, roughly 80% of them singletons. The specimen was peripheral blood. The receptors stem from a human donor in a cohort sampled during active COVID-19.

In this sample, this clone turned up a few times. The genes are TRBV20-1 and TRBJ2-1; TRBD2 matches 9 bases. V shed 3 bases, J shed 5 bases, and the junction held 5 bases outside the gene matches. From germline, CDR1 is DFQATT and CDR2 SNEGSKA (reference sequence). The CDR3 consists of 14 residues. This CDR3 is CSASSSGINNEQFF. Written as DNA, the CDR3 is TGCAGTGCTAGTTCTAGCGGGATTAACAATGAGCAGTTCTTC.

Of note for this clone: The sample contains more than one DNA sequence encoding this CDR3. DNA for the CDR3: TGTGCCAGCAGTTTCTCGGGGTATGGCTACACCTTC. Encoded protein: CASSFSGYGYTF. The rearrangement uses TRBV12-3 or TRBV12-4 and TRBJ1-2; no firm D call. Trimming pared 3 bases from V and 5 bases from J, leaving 7 bases between. This CDR3 has 12 amino acids.

This clone came up once. This chain uses TRBV9 with TRBJ1-2, with D perhaps matching TRBD1 (5 bases). The germline gives CDR1 SGDLS, CDR2 YYNGEE. The V end lost 3 bases, the J end lost 2 bases, and 14 bases lay between the germline ends. CDR3 size: 15 residues. DNA of the CDR3: TGTGCCAGCAGCGGGGATGCAGGACAAAACTATGGCTACACCTTC. As protein: CASSGDAGQNYGYTF.

CDR3 in amino acids: CASSYRVGGNTEAFF. In DNA form, the CDR3 reads TGTGCCAGCAGTTACCGGGTTGGTGGGAACACTGAAGCTTTCTTT. The genes are TRBV6-5 and TRBJ1-1; the D is unclear. CDR1 and CDR2 from the germline V gene are MNHEY and SVGAGI. The V and J ends lost 2 bases and 1 base respectively, with 11 bases between them. The CDR3 is made up of 15 amino acids.

The table lists this clone with a few counts. V gene TRBV10-3 combines with J gene TRBJ2-1, with 8 nucleotides matching TRBD2. This CDR3 spans 21 amino acids. The germline V gene encodes CDR1 ENHRY and CDR2 SYGVKD. V lost 2 bases, J lost 0 bases, and 18 bases stayed unmatched. The CDR3 loop is CAISEPYIVAGPLSSYNEQFF. The CDR3 DNA reads as TGTGCCATCAGTGAGCCTTACATCGTAGCGGGACCCTTAAGCTCCTACAATGAGCAGTTCTTC.

The chain employs TRBV2 and TRBJ2-7; TRBD1 agrees at 8 bases. V lost 7 bases and J lost 3; bases outside the gene matches: 5. The CDR3 length is 13 residues. CDR1 is SNHLY, CDR2 FYNNEI, per germline. For the CDR3, the DNA is TGTGCCAGCACCAACAGGGGGAACTACGAGCAGTACTTC. This codes for CASTNRGNYEQYF.

This CDR3 is CASSPWTGYNEQFF. The CDR3 DNA is TGTGCCAGCAGTCCGTGGACAGGGTACAATGAGCAGTTCTTC. The J gene is TRBJ2-1, the V gene TRBV6-5; 8 bases are shared with TRBD1. Germline-derived CDR1 and CDR2 are MNHEY and SVGAGI. V was pared by 5 bases and J by 4 bases, with 4 bases of the junction left unmatched. The CDR3 runs 14 residues.

The chain links TRBV2 to TRBJ2-7; 10 bases are a match to TRBD2. Unmatched junction bases numbered 12, after V lost 5 bases and J lost 5 bases. The CDR3 runs to 16 residues. Germline CDR1 is SNHLY and CDR2 is FYNNEI. The CDR3 region has the DNA TGTGCCAGCAGTCTACTAGCGGGAATAACCAGTAACGAGCAGTACTTC. This translates into CASSLLAGITSNEQYF.

This chain connects TRBV19 to TRBJ1-2, with D uncertain. CDR1 is LNHDA and CDR2 is SQIVND in the germline V gene (reference sequence). Trimming took off 10 bases at V and 8 bases at J, with 14 bases between the two ends. The CDR3 length is 11 residues. For the CDR3, the DNA is TGTGCCACCCTCGACTTAACAGGCTACACCTTC. Translating gives CATLDLTGYTF.

The chain recombines TRBV29-1 with TRBJ2-3; D perhaps matches TRBD2 (5 bases). Germline CDR1 reads SQVTM; CDR2 reads ANQGSEA. Trimming shortened V by 3 bases and J by 8 bases, and 15 bases separated the two germline ends. The CDR3 loop spans 13 amino acids. The CDR3 spells CSVELARVATQYF. The CDR3 DNA reads TGCAGCGTTGAGCTAGCCCGAGTGGCTACGCAGTATTTT.

J is TRBJ1-3 and V is TRBV10-3; 8 bases fit TRBD1. CDR1 and CDR2 (germline): ENHRY, SYGVKD. The CDR3 is 16 amino acids. Trimming at V came to 8 bases and at J to 6 bases, leaving 15 bases not matched to a gene. Here the CDR3 reads CAIRQGNGLEENTIYF. CDR3 DNA sequence: TGTGCCATCCGACAGGGGAACGGGCTAGAAGAAAACACCATATATTTT.

V is TRBV9 and J is TRBJ2-5; D remains ambiguous. Germline loops: CDR1 SGDLS, CDR2 YYNGEE. Deletions cut 5 bases from V and 2 bases from J, with 7 bases between. This CDR3 contains 12 residues. The CDR3 region is CASSAEQETQYF. CDR3 DNA: TGTGCCAGCAGTGCGGAACAAGAGACCCAGTACTTC.

The chain employs TRBV11-2 and TRBJ2-1; unclear D gene. Per germline, CDR1 SGHAT and CDR2 FQNNGV. V lost 3 bases to trimming and J lost 7 bases, with 13 bases between them. The length of the CDR3 is 14 residues. CDR3 region: CASSFGHNGNEQFF. In DNA, the CDR3 is TGTGCCAGCAGCTTTGGTCATAACGGGAATGAGCAGTTCTTC.

The chain links TRBV4-3 to TRBJ1-2; D remains ambiguous. The CDR3 is made up of 16 amino acids. V was pared by 0 bases and J by 4 bases, with 15 bases between. Germline lookup yields CDR1 LGHNA and CDR2 YSLEER. The CDR3 here is CASSQDWSTQLYGYTF. The CDR3 DNA reads TGCGCCAGCAGCCAAGATTGGTCGACACAACTCTATGGCTACACCTTC.

The chain is built from TRBV3-1 (or the pseudogene TRBV3-2) and TRBJ1-1, with 8 bases matching TRBD1. Germline CDR1 reads LGHDT; CDR2 reads YNNKEL (reference sequence). This CDR3 comprises 14 residues. Unmatched junction bases numbered 2, after V lost 4 bases and J lost 1 base. CDR3 amino acids: CASSLGQGNTEAFF. In DNA, the CDR3 is TGTGCCAGCAGCCTAGGACAGGGGAACACTGAAGCTTTCTTT.

The chain recombines TRBV18 with TRBJ2-3, with D hard to call. The V gene's germline CDR1 is KGHSH and CDR2 LQKENI. Trimming removed 2 bases from V and 0 bases from J, with 9 bases in between. The CDR3 runs to 15 residues. This chain's CDR3 is CASSPITGSTDTQYF. Here the CDR3 DNA reads TGTGCCAGCTCACCAATCACCGGTAGCACAGATACGCAGTATTTT.

CDR3 DNA sequence: TGTGCCATCAGTGATCCCGGACAGGGCAGTTCCTACAATGAGCAGTTCTTC. Translated, it gives CAISDPGQGSSYNEQFF. The chain is built from TRBV10-3 and TRBJ2-1; 8 nucleotides match TRBD1. V lost 3 bases to trimming and J lost 1 base; unmatched junction nucleotides: 8. Germline V gives CDR1 ENHRY, CDR2 SYGVKD. The CDR3 loop spans 17 amino acids.

The chain links TRBV7-2 to TRBJ1-5; 7 nucleotides agree with TRBD1. V lost 5 bases, J lost 5 bases, and 6 bases stayed unmatched. Germline CDR1 reads SGHTA; CDR2 reads FQGNSA. CDR3 size: 14 residues. This CDR3 reads CASSQGTDYQPQHF. The CDR3 DNA follows: TGTGCCAGCAGCCAAGGGACAGACTATCAGCCCCAGCATTTT.